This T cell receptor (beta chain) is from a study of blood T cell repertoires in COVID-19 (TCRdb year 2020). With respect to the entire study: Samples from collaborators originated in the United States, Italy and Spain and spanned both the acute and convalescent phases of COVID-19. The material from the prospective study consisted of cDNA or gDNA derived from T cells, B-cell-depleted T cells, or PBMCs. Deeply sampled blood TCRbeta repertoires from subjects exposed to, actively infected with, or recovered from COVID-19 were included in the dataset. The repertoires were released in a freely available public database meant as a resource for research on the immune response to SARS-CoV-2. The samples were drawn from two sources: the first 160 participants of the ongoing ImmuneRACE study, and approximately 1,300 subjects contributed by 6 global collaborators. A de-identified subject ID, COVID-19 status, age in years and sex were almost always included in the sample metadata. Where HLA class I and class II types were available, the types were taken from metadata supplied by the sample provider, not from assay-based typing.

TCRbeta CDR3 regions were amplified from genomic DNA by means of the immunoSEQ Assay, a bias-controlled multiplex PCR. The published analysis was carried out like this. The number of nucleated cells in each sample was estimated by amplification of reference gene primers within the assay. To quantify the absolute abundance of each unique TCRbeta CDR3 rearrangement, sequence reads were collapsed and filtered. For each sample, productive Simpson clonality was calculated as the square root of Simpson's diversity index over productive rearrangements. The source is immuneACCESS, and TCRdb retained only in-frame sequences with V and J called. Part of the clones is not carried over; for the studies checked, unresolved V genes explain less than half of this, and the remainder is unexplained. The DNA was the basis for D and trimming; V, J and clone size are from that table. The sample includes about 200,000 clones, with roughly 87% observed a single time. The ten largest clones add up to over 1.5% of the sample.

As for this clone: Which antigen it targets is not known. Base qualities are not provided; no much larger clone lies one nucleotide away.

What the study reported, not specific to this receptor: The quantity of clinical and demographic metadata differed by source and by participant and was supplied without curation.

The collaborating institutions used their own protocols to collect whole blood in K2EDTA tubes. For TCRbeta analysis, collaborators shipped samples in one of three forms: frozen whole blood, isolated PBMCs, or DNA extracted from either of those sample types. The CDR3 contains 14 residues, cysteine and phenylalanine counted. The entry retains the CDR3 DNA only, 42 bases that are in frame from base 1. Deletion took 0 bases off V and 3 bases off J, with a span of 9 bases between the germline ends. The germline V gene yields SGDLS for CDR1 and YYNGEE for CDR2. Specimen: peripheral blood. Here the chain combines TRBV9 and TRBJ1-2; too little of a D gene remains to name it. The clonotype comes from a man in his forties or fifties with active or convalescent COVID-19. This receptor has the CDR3 CASSVDEYYYGYTF. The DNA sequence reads TGTGCCAGCAGCGTAGATGAGTACTACTATGGCTACACCTTC.